This T cell receptor (beta chain) was recovered during a study of shared clonotypes between healthy human individuals. Study overall: Donor composition was a couple of women and three men, aged 18 to 49.

Free of recent acute infections or vaccinations, the donors were healthy HIV-negative adults. The investigators split CD4+ cells into a CD45RA+ naive subset and a CD45RA-negative memory subset. In replicate PCRs of sorted subsets, roughly 210 ng DNA, approximately 30,000 T cell genomes, was used. The data were produced by immunoSEQ multiplex PCR, yet TCRdb's version contains in-frame clones alone and is incomplete. The sample has roughly 1.5 million clones; approximately 98% are singletons. Material: naive CD4+ T cells sorted from blood. The subset was: CD45RA+ positively selected. This receptor was taken from a man younger than 45 in good health.

CDR3 in amino acids: CASSQEGAGTGNEKLFF. CDR3 DNA sequence: TGTGCCAGCAGCCAAGAAGGAGCGGGGACAGGGAATGAAAAACTGTTTTTT. V and J are TRBV4-2 and TRBJ1-4, with 9 nucleotides matching TRBD1. Germline values: CDR1 LGHNA, CDR2 YNFKEQ. The CDR3 runs to 17 residues. V trimming: 0 bases; J trimming: 5 bases; junction bases outside the gene matches: 7.